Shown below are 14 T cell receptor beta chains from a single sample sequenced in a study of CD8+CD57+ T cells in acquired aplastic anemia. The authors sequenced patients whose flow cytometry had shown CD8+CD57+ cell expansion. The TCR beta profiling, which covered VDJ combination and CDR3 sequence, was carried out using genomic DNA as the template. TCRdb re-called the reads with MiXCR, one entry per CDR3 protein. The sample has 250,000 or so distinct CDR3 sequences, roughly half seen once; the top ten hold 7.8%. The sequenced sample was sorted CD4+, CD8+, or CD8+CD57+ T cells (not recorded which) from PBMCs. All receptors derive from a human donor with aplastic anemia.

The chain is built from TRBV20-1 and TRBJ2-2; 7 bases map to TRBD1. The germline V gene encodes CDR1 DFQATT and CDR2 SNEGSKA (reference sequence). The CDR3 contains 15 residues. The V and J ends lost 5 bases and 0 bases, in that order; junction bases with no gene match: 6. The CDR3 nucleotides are TGCAGTGCTTGGGACAGCCAAACGAACACCGGGGAGCTGTTTTTT. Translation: CSAWDSQTNTGELFF.

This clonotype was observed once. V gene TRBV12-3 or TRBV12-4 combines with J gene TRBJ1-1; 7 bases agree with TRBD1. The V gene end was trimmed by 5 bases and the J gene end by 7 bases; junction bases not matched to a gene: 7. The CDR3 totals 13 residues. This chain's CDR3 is CASSQSGTVEAFF. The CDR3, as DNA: TGTGCCAGCAGTCAGTCCGGGACAGTTGAAGCTTTCTTT.

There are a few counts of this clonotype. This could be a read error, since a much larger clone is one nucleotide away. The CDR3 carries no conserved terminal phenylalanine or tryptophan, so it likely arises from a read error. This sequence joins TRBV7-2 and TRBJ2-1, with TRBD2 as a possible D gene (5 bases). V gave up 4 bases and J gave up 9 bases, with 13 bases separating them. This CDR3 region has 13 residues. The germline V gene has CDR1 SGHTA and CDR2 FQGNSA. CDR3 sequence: CASSSQLVFEQFL. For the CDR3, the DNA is TGTGCCAGCAGCTCTCAACTAGTTTTTGAGCAGTTCCTC.

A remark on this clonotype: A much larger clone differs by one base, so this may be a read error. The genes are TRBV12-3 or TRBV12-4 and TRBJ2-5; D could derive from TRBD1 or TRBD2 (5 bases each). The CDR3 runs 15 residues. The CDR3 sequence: CASGLRVGTEETQYF. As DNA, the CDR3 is TGTGCCAGCGGTTTAAGGGTGGGGACGGAAGAGACCCAGTACTTC.

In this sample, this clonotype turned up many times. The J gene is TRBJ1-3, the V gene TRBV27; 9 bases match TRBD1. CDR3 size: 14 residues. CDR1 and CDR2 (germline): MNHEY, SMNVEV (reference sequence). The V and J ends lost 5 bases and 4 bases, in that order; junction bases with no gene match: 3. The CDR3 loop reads CASSPDRGGNTIYF. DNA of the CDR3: TGTGCCAGCAGTCCTGACAGGGGGGGAAACACCATATATTTT.

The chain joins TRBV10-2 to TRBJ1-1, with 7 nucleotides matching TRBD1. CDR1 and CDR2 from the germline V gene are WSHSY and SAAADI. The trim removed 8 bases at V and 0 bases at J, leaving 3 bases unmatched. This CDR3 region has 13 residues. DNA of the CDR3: TGCGCCAGCCAGACAGGGATGAACACTGAAGCTTTCTTT. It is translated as CASQTGMNTEAFF.

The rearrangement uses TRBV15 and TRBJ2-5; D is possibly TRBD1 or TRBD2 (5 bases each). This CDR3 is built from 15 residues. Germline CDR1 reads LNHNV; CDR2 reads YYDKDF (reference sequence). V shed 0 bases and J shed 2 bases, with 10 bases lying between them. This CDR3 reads CATSRDGTGQETQYF. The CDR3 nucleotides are TGTGCCACCAGCAGAGACGGGACGGGTCAAGAGACCCAGTACTTC. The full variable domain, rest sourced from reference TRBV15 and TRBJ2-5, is DAMVIQNPRYQVTQFGKPVTLSCSQTLNHNVMYWYQQKSSQAPKLLFHYYDKDFNNEADTPDNFQSRRPNTSFCFLDIRSPGLGDTAMYLCATSRDGTGQETQYFGPGTRLLVL.

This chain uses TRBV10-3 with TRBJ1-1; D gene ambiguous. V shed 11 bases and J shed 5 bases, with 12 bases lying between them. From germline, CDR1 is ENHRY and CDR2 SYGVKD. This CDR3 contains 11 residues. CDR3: CAASLGTEAFF. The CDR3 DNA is TGTGCCGCCAGTCTGGGGACTGAAGCTTTCTTT.

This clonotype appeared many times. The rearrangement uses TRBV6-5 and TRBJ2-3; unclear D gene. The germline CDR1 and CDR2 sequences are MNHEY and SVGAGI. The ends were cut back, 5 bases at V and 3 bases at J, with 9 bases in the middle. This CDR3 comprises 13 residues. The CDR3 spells CASSRLSTDTQYF. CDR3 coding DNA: TGTGCCAGCAGTCGACTCAGTACAGATACGCAGTATTTT.

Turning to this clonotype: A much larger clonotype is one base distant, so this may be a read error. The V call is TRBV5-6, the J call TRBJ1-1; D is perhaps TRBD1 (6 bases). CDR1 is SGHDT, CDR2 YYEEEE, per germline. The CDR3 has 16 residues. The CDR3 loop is CASSLPLAKWDTEALF. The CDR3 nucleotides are TGTGCCAGCAGCCTGCCTCTGGCAAAGTGGGACACTGAAGCTCTCTTT.

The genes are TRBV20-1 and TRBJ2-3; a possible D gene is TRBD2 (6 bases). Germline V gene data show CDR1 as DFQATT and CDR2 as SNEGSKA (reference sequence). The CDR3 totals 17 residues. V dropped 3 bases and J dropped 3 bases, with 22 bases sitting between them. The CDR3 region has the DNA TGCAGTGCTAGCCAACCGGACGAGCCGGCGGGGACAGATACGCAGTATTTT. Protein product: CSASQPDEPAGTDTQYF.

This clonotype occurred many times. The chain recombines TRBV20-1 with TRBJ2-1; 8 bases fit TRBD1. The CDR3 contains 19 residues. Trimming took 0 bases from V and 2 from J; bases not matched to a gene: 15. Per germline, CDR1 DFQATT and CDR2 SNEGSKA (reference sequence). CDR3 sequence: CSARDEVRRGTGTYNEQFF. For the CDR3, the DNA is TGCAGTGCTAGAGATGAAGTTCGGCGCGGGACAGGCACCTACAATGAGCAGTTCTTC.

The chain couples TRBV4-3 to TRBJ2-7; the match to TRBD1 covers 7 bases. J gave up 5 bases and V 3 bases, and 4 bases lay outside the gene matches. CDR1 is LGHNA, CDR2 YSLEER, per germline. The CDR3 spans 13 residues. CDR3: CASSHQGVDEQYF. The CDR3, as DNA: TGCGCCAGCAGCCACCAGGGGGTCGACGAGCAGTACTTC.

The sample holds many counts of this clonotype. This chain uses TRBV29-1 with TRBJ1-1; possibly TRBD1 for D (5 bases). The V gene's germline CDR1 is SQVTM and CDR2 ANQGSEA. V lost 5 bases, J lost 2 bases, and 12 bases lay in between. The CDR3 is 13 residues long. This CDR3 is CSVLTGSNTEAFF. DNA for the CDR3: TGCAGCGTTTTAACAGGATCTAACACTGAAGCTTTCTTT.